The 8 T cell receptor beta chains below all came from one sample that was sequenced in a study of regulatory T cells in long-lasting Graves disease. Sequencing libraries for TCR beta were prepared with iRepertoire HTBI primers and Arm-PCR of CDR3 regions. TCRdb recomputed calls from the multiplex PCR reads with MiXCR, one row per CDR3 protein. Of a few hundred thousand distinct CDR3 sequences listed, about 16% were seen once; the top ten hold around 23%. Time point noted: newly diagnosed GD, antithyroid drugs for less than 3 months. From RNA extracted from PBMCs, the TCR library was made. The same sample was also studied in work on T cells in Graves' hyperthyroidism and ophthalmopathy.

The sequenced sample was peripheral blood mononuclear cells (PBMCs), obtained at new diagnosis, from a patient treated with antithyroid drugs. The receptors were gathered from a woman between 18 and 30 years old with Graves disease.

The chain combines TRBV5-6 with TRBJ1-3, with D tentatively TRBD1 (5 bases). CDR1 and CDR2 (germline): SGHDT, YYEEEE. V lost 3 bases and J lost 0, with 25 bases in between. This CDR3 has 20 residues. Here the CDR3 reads CASSSLSGRMGAFSGNTIYF. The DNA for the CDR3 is TGTGCCAGCAGCTCGTTATCGGGACGGATGGGAGCTTTCTCTGGAAACACCATATATTTT. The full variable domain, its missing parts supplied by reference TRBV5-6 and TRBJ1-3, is DAGVTQSPTHLIKTRGQQVTLRCSPKSGHDTVSWYQQALGQGPQFIFQYYEEEERQRGNFPDRFSGHQFPNYSSELNVNALLLGDSALYLCASSSLSGRMGAFSGNTIYFGEGSWLTVV.

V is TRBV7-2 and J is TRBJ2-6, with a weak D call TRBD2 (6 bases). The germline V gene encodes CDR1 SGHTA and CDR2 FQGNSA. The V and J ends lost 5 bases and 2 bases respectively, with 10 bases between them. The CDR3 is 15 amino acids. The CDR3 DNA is TGTGCCAGCAGCCCCCGGGGGACTGGGGCCAACGTCCTGACTTTC. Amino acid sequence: CASSPRGTGANVLTF.

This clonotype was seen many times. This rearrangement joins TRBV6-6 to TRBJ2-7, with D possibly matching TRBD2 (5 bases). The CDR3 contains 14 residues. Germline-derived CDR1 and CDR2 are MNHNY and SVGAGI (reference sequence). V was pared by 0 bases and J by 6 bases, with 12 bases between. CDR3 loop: CASSYSWESVEQYF. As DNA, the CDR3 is TGTGCCAGCAGTTACTCGTGGGAGTCGGTCGAGCAGTACTTC.

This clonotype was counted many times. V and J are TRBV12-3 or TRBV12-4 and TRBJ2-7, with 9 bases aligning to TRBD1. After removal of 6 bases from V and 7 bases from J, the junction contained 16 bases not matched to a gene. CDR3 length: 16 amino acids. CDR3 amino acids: CASSLSPGTGIGEQYF. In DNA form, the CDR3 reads TGTGCCAGCAGCCTAAGTCCCGGGACAGGGATCGGAGAGCAGTACTTC.

CDR3 loop: CASSYSKGWGYGELFF. Here the CDR3 DNA reads TGTGCCAGCAGTTACTCGAAAGGGTGGGGTTACGGGGAGCTGTTTTTT. This chain links TRBV6-5 with TRBJ2-2; no firm D call. The V end lost 0 bases, the J end lost 7 bases, and 15 bases lay between the germline ends. The germline V gene has CDR1 MNHEY and CDR2 SVGAGI. The CDR3 is 16 residues long.

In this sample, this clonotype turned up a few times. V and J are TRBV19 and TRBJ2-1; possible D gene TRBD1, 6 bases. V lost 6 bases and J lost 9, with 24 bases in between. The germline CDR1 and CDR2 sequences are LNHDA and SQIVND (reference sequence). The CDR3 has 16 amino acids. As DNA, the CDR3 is TGTGCCAGTAGGTCTGGGCCATGGCAGGGGAGTGGTGAGCAGTTCTTC. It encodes CASRSGPWQGSGEQFF.

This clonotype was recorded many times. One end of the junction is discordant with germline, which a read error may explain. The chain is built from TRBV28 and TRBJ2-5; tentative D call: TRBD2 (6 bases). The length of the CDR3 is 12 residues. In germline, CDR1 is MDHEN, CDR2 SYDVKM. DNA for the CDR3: TGTGCCAGCAGTTTACAGCCGGGACTCACCCTCTTC. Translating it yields CASSLQPGLTLF.

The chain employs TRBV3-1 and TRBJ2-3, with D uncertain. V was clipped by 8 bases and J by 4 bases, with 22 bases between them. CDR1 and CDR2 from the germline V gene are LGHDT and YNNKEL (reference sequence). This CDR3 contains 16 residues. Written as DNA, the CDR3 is TGTGCCAGCGGCCCCGCGCCCCTCCCCAACCCAGATACGCAGTATTTT. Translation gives CASGPAPLPNPDTQYF.